This is a list of T cell receptor beta chains from one sample in a study of CD8+CD57+ T cells in acquired aplastic anemia. MiXCR was run by TCRdb on the reads, yielding one entry per CDR3 protein. Seen here are roughly 170,000 distinct CDR3 sequences, less than 50% observed once, and the top ten hold approximately 12%. Sequenced: sorted CD4+, CD8+, or CD8+CD57+ T cells (not recorded which) from PBMCs. These receptors were taken from a human donor with aplastic anemia. Both conserved end residues are part of each CDR3. The D gene is left open where the match is weak. Only part of the rows carry a size: once, few, many, or a class if the clone is expanded.

TRBV5-1	TRBJ1-2	-	-	TGCGCCAGCAGCTTGGACAGGTTGGGCTACACCTTC	CASSLDRLGYTF
TRBV15	TRBJ1-6	-	once	TGTGCCACCAGCAGGGAGAGAAATTCACCCCTCCACTTT	CATSRERNSPLHF
TRBV9	TRBJ1-6	TRBD1	-	TGTGCCAGCAGCGTTCGGACAGGGGGCGATTCACCCCTCCACTTT	CASSVRTGGDSPLHF
TRBV24-1	TRBJ2-3	-	-	TGTGCCACCAGTGTCAGGGTGTACCCCCTTCCCACAGATACGCAGTATTTT	CATSVRVYPLPTDTQYF
TRBV7-9	TRBJ1-4	TRBD1	-	TGTGCCAGCAGAATCGGGACAGGGGGCGAAAAACTGTTTTTT	CASRIGTGGEKLFF
TRBV4-1	TRBJ2-7	-	many	TGCGCCAGCAGCCCCGCGGGGCAGGCTTACGAGCAGTACTTC	CASSPAGQAYEQYF
TRBV4-1	TRBJ1-4	-	many	TGCGCCAGCAGCCAAGTCACAGTTAATGAAAAACTGTTTTTT	CASSQVTVNEKLFF
TRBV6-6	TRBJ1-4	-	many	TGTGCCAGCAGTTGGAGGGCGGGTGAAAAACTGTTTTTT	CASSWRAGEKLFF
TRBV19	TRBJ1-1	TRBD1	-	TGTGCCAGTAGTACCCGACAGGGCAGGAACACTGAAGCTTTCTTT	CASSTRQGRNTEAFF
TRBV12-3/TRBV12-4	TRBJ2-7	-	-	TGTGCCAGCAGTTTGTACGGGGGTTCAGCCTACGAGCAGTACTTC	CASSLYGGSAYEQYF
TRBV7-9	TRBJ1-1	-	once	TGTGCCAGCGTACCACAGAACACTGAAGCTTTCTTT	CASVPQNTEAFF
TRBV15	TRBJ2-5	TRBD1	-	TGTGCCACCAGCAGGGGGACAGCCGGGACCCAGTACTTC	CATSRGTAGTQYF
TRBV7-2	TRBJ2-7	-	many	TGTGCCAGCAGCCCATCTTGGCGGGGAACCTACGAGCAGTACTTC	CASSPSWRGTYEQYF